Here is one TCR beta chain with its context. Study processing details: Estimated nucleated cell counts came from reference gene primer amplification. Libraries were prepared by immunoSEQ multiplex PCR; TCRdb keeps only in-frame clonotypes and omits some of them. That table gives V, J and clone size, and the DNA gave D and trimming. The data contain fewer than 250,000 clones, around 82% of them seen just once; the ten biggest clones take up roughly 2.9%. CDR3 length: 17 residues. The junction had 11 bases not matched to a gene; V was cut back by 5 bases and J by 3 bases. Germline CDR1 reads SGHDT; CDR2 reads YYEEEE. This entry belongs to a study of blood T cell repertoires in COVID-19. About the research overall: From the United States, Italy and Spain came samples of acute and convalescent COVID-19. PBMCs, B-cell-depleted T cells, or T cells provided the cDNA or gDNA that made up the material.

This TCR was sampled from a man in his fifties or sixties with active or convalescent COVID-19. This rearrangement joins TRBV5-6 to TRBJ2-7; 13 nucleotides align to TRBD2. Sequenced: peripheral blood. CDR3 nucleotides: TGTGCCAGCAGAACTAGCGGGGGGGCAGAGTCCTTCTACGAGCAGTACTTC. Amino acid sequence: CASRTSGGAESFYEQYF.